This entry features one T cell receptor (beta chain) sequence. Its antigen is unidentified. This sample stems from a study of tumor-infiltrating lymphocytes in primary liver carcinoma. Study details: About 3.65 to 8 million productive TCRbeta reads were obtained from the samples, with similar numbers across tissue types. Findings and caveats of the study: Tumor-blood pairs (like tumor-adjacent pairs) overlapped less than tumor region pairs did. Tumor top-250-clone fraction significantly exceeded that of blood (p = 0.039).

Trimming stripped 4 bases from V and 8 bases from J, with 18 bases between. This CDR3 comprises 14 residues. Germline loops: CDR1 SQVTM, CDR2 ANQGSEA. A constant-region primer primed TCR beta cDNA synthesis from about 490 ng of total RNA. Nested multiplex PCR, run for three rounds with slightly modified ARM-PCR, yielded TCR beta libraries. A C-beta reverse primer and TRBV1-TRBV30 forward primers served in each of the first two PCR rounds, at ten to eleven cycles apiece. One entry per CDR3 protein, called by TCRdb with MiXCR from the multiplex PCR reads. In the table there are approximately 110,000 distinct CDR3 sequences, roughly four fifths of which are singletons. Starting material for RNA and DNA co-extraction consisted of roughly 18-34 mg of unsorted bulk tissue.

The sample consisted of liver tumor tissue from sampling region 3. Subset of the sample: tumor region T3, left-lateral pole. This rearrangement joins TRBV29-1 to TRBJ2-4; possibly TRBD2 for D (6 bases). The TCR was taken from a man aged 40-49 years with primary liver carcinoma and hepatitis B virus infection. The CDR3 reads CSVAHKTWEDIQYF. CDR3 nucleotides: TGCAGCGTTGCCCACAAGACATGGGAGGACATTCAGTACTTC.